The next 15 T cell receptor beta chains were all read from a single sample in a study of response to subunit inactivated influenza vaccine. MiXCR, applied by TCRdb to the RT-PCR reads, yields one record per CDR3 protein. This sample has about 300,000 distinct CDR3 sequences; 20% to 25% occur once, and the top ten carry more than 8.5%. Sequenced material: PBMCs from blood, taken about 20 months after vaccination. These receptors came from a man aged 50 to 69 who received an inactivated influenza vaccine.

This sequence joins TRBV5-1 and TRBJ2-3; D is uncertain. The CDR3 sequence is 14 residues long. V lost 2 bases to trimming and J lost 4 bases, with 11 bases between them. The germline V gene has CDR1 SGHRS and CDR2 YFSETQ. This chain's CDR3 is CASSFTRSADTQYF. DNA of the CDR3: TGCGCCAGCAGCTTCACAAGATCGGCAGATACGCAGTATTTT.

This chain links TRBV12-3 or TRBV12-4 with TRBJ1-1, with TRBD1 identical over 8 bases. The CDR3 loop spans 13 amino acids. Germline trimming cut 3 bases from V and 7 bases from J; bases unmatched to any gene: 4. The CDR3 DNA reads TGTGCCAGCAGTTTTGCAGGGGGCAGTGAAGCTTTCTTT. Protein sequence: CASSFAGGSEAFF.

This clonotype showed up just a few times. The rearrangement uses TRBV12-3 or TRBV12-4 and TRBJ1-2; D remains ambiguous. This CDR3 is built from 17 residues. V shed 4 bases and J shed 2 bases, with 20 bases lying between them. The chain's CDR3 is CASSSETNTMGNYGYTF. Written as DNA, the CDR3 is TGTGCCAGCAGTTCCGAAACCAACACGATGGGAAACTATGGCTACACCTTC.

This clonotype was detected a few times. The V and J genes are TRBV5-5 and TRBJ1-1; TRBD1 aligns across 7 bases. V dropped 1 base and J dropped 6; count of bases not matched to a gene: 9. This CDR3 comprises 15 residues. CDR1 and CDR2 from the germline V gene are SGHKS and YYEKEE (reference sequence). The CDR3 protein is CASSLIGQVDAEAFF. CDR3 bases: TGTGCCAGCAGCTTGATTGGACAGGTCGATGCTGAAGCTTTCTTT.

The chain employs TRBV5-5 and TRBJ2-3, with 7 bases identical to TRBD2. CDR3 length: 16 amino acids. J lost 1 base, V lost 4 bases, and 9 bases had no gene match. CDR1 and CDR2 (germline): SGHKS, YYEKEE (reference sequence). The CDR3 loop is CASSAGDWGRTDTQYF. In DNA form, the CDR3 reads TGTGCCAGCAGCGCGGGAGATTGGGGACGCACAGATACGCAGTATTTT.

This clonotype appeared a few times. This sequence joins TRBV10-3 and TRBJ2-1; D possibly corresponds to TRBD2 (7 bases). V lost 4 bases and J lost 10, with 14 bases in between. Germline CDR1 reads ENHRY; CDR2 reads SYGVKD. This CDR3 has 13 residues. The DNA for the CDR3 is TGTGCCATCAGTGTTACACAGGGAGGGGAGCAGTTCTTC. It is translated as CAISVTQGGEQFF.

A few counts support this clonotype. V usage is TRBV9 and J usage is TRBJ2-1; 14 bases align to TRBD2. J lost 1 base, V lost 3 bases, and 9 bases had no gene match. Per germline, CDR1 SGDLS and CDR2 YYNGEE. The CDR3 is made up of 19 amino acids. CDR3 residues: CASSASGTSGRTSYNEQFF. In DNA, the CDR3 is TGTGCCAGCAGCGCCTCCGGGACTAGCGGGAGAACTTCCTACAATGAGCAGTTCTTC. The full variable domain, completed using reference TRBV9 and TRBJ2-1, is DSGVTQTPKHLITATGQRVTLRCSPRSGDLSVYWYQQSLDQGLQFLIQYYNGEERAKGNILERFSAQQFPDLHSELNLSSLELGDSALYFCASSASGTSGRTSYNEQFFGPGTRLTVL.

This clonotype was detected only a few times. CDR3 coding DNA: TGCGCCAGCAGCCAAGATCAGCCGACGGATGTCTATGGCTACACCTTC. Protein: CASSQDQPTDVYGYTF. This rearrangement joins TRBV4-1 to TRBJ1-2; D gene unclear. This CDR3 contains 16 residues. Trimming removed 0 bases at V and 4 bases at J, with 15 bases between. CDR1 is MGHRA, CDR2 YSYEKL, per germline.

This clonotype was recorded at least ten times. This chain uses TRBV12-3 or TRBV12-4 with TRBJ1-5, with D possibly matching TRBD1 (6 bases). This CDR3 has 14 amino acids. The V end was cut by 1 base, the J end by 6 bases, with 10 bases between. CDR3 bases: TGTGCCAGCAGTTTAGAACAGGGCGGTCAGCCCCAGCATTTT. Protein product: CASSLEQGGQPQHF.

J is TRBJ1-4 and V is TRBV5-1, with 7 positions matching TRBD1. J lost 0 bases, V lost 4 bases, and 9 bases had no gene match. CDR1 SGHRS and CDR2 YFSETQ come from the germline V gene. This CDR3 region has 17 residues. CDR3 region: CASSPGTDLATNEKLFF. The CDR3 region has the DNA TGCGCCAGCAGCCCAGGGACAGACCTTGCAACTAATGAAAAACTGTTTTTT.

This sequence joins TRBV12-3 or TRBV12-4 and TRBJ2-7; D is unresolved. With 3 bases removed from V and 1 base from J, the gap between germline ends came to 7 bases. The CDR3 loop spans 13 amino acids. In DNA form, the CDR3 reads TGTGCCAGCAGTTTGTCAGTTTCCTACGAGCAGTACTTC. Amino acids: CASSLSVSYEQYF.

This clonotype turned up a few times. V gene TRBV6-1 combines with J gene TRBJ2-6; D is undetermined. The CDR3 loop spans 15 amino acids. CDR1 MNHNS and CDR2 SASEGT come from the germline V gene. Deletions cut 6 bases from V and 0 bases from J, with 9 bases between. CDR3 bases: TGTGCCAGCAGCGCAGGAGACTCTGGGGCCAACGTCCTGACTTTC. This sequence encodes CASSAGDSGANVLTF.

This sequence joins TRBV12-3 or TRBV12-4 and TRBJ1-4; TRBD1 matches at 8 bases. V lost 6 bases, J lost 5 bases, and 8 bases stayed unmatched. The CDR3 is 15 amino acids. The CDR3: CASRPGTGRNEKLFF. As DNA, the CDR3 is TGTGCCAGCAGACCCGGGACAGGCCGAAATGAAAAACTGTTTTTT.

The chain is built from TRBV5-1 and TRBJ2-5; either TRBD1 or TRBD2 may fit D (5 bases each). The CDR3 is 17 amino acids. Per the germline V gene, CDR1 is SGHRS and CDR2 is YFSETQ. V lost 0 bases, J lost 2 bases, and 17 bases lay in between. The CDR3 bases are TGCGCCAGCAGCTTGGCCTTTCGAGGGGACGGTCAAGAGACCCAGTACTTC. This translates into CASSLAFRGDGQETQYF.

This clonotype has ten or more counts. The rearrangement uses TRBV10-1 and TRBJ1-1; 8 bases fit TRBD1. The J segment lost 5 bases and the V segment lost 6 bases, leaving 5 bases of the junction unmatched. The length of the CDR3 is 13 residues. In germline, CDR1 is WNHNN, CDR2 SYGVQD (reference sequence). This CDR3 is CASRGQGGTEAFF. CDR3 in DNA: TGCGCCAGCAGAGGACAGGGTGGTACTGAAGCTTTCTTT.